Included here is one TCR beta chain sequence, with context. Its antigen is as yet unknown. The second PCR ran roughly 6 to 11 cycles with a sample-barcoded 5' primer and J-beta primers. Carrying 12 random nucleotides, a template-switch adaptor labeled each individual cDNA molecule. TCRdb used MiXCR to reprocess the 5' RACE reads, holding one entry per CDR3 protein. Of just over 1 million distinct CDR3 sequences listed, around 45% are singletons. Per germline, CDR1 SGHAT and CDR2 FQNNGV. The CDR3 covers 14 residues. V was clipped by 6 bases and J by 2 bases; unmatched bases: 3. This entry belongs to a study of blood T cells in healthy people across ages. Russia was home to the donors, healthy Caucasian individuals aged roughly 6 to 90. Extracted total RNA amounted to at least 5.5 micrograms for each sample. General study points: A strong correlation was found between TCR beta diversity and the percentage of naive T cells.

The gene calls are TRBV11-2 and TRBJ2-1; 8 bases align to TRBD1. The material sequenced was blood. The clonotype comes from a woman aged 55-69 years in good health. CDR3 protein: CASRGTGPYNEQFF. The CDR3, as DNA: TGTGCCAGCAGAGGGACAGGCCCCTACAATGAGCAGTTCTTC.